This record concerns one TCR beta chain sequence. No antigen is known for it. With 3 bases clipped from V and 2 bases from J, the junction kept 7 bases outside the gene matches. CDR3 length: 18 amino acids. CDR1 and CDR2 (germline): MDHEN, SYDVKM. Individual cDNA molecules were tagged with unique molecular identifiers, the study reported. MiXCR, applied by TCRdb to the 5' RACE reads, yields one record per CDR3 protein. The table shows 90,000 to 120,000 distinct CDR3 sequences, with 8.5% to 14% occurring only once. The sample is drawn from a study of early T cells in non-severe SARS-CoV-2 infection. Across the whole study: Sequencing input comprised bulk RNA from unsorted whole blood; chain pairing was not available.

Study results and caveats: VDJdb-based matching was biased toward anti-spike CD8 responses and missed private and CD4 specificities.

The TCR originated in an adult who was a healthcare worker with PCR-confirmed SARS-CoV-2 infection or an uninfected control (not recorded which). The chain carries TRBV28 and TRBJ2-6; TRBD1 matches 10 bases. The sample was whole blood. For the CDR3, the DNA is TGTGCCAGCAGTTTCTGGGGAGACAGGGGGCCTGGGGCCAACGTCCTGACTTTC. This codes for CASSFWGDRGPGANVLTF.